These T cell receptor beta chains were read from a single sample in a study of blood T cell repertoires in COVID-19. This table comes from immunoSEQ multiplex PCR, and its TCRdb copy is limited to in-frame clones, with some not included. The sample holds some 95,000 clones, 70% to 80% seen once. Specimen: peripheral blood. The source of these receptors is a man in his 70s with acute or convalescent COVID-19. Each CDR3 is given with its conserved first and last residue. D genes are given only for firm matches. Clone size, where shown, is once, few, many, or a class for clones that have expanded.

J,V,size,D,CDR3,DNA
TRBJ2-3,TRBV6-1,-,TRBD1,CASSEYNWGQARADTQYF,TGTGCCAGCAGTGAATATAATTGGGGACAGGCGAGGGCAGATACGCAGTATTTT
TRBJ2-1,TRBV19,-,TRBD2,CASSVGGSNNEQFF,TGTGCCAGTAGTGTGGGCGGGAGTAATAATGAGCAGTTCTTC
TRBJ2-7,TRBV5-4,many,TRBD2,CASANGRGDYEQYF,TGTGCCAGCGCGAACGGGAGGGGGGACTACGAGCAGTACTTC
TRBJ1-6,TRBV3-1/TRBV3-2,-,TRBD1,CASSQQQGVSPLHF,TGTGCCAGCAGCCAACAACAGGGGGTCTCACCCCTCCACTTT
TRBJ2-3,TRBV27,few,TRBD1,CASRGQGVDTQYF,TGTGCCAGCCGAGGACAGGGGGTAGATACGCAGTATTTT
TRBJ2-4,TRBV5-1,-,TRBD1,CASSFLTGTGNIQYF,TGCGCCAGCAGCTTCCTGACAGGGACGGGAAACATTCAGTACTTC
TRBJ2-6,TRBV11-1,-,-,CASSFLSGANVLTF,TGTGCCAGCAGCTTCCTCTCTGGGGCCAACGTCCTGACTTTC
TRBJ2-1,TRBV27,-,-,CASSLNLNLYNEQFF,TGTGCCAGCAGTTTAAACCTAAACCTTTACAATGAGCAGTTCTTC
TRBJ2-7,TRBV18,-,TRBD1,CASSPSAPTGGDYF,TGTGCCAGCTCACCATCGGCCCCAACAGGGGGTGATTACTTC
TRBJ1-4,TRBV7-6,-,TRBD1,CASSPGGGQGGTNEKLFF,TGTGCCAGCAGCCCTGGTGGGGGACAGGGTGGAACTAATGAAAAACTGTTTTTT
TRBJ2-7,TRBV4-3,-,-,CASSRAGGPYEQYF,TGCGCCAGCAGCCGAGCAGGTGGTCCCTACGAGCAGTACTTC
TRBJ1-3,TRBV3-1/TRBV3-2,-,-,CASSQDRDLRDTIYF,TGTGCCAGCAGCCAAGACCGAGATTTACGGGACACCATATATTTT
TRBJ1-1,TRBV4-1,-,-,CASSQQGGTTNTEAFF,TGCGCCAGCAGCCAGCAGGGAGGGACGACGAACACTGAAGCTTTCTTT
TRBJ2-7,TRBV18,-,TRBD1,CASSPESTGSEQYF,TGTGCCAGCTCACCGGAATCGACAGGGTCCGAGCAGTACTTC
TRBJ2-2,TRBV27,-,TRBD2,CASSLEGRGIGELFF,TGTGCCAGCAGTTTAGAAGGGAGGGGCATCGGGGAGCTGTTTTTT
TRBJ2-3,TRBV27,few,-,CASRPTGSSTDTQYF,TGTGCCAGCAGACCAACAGGTTCCAGCACAGATACGCAGTATTTT
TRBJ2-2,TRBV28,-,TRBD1,CASSRQGTGGELFF,TGTGCCAGCAGTAGACAGGGGACCGGCGGGGAGCTGTTTTTT
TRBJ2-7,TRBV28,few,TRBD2,CASRPGLAGVNEQYF,TGTGCCAGCAGGCCTGGACTAGCGGGAGTAAACGAGCAGTACTTC
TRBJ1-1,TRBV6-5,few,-,CASSYVSANTEAFF,TGTGCCAGCAGTTACGTTAGCGCGAACACTGAAGCTTTCTTT
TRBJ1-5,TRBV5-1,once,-,CASSLVGGQPQHF,TGCGCCAGCAGCTTGGTAGGAGGGCAGCCCCAGCATTTT
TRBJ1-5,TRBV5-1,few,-,CASSLEGTRYQPQHF,TGCGCCAGCAGCTTGGAAGGCACCAGGTATCAGCCCCAGCATTTT
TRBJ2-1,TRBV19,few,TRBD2,CASSAPGLPNNEQFF,TGTGCCAGTAGTGCCCCGGGACTACCCAACAATGAGCAGTTCTTC
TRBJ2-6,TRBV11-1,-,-,CASSNRAAGANVLTF,TGTGCCAGCTCCAACAGGGCAGCCGGGGCCAACGTCCTGACTTTC
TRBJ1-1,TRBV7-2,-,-,CASSLSFGGVQTEAFF,TGTGCCAGCAGCTTGTCATTCGGGGGTGTACAGACTGAAGCTTTCTTT
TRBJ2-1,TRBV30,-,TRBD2,CAWSPGTSAGNEQFF,TGTGCCTGGAGCCCCGGGACTAGCGCAGGAAATGAGCAGTTCTTC
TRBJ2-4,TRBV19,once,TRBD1,CATQDRELAKNIQYF,TGTGCCACCCAAGACAGGGAACTAGCCAAAAACATTCAGTACTTC
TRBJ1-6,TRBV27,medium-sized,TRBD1,CASKTGSYNSPLHF,TGTGCCAGCAAGACAGGGTCCTATAATTCACCCCTCCACTTT
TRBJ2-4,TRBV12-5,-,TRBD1,CASGLVTGVDIQYF,TGTGCTAGTGGTTTGGTGACAGGGGTGGACATTCAGTACTTC
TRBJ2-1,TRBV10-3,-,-,CAISDGGLQDNEQFF,TGTGCCATCAGTGACGGGGGACTCCAGGACAATGAGCAGTTCTTC
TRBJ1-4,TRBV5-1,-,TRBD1,CASSSQGAANEKLFF,TGCGCCAGCAGCTCACAGGGGGCGGCTAATGAAAAACTGTTTTTT
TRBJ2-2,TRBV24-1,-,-,CATSQRRGELFF,TGTGCCACCAGTCAGAGGCGCGGGGAGCTGTTTTTT
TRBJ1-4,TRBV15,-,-,CATSRAGMDTNEKLFF,TGTGCCACCAGCAGGGCAGGGATGGATACTAATGAAAAACTGTTTTTT
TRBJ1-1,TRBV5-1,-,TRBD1,CASRASTGGLNTEAFF,TGCGCCAGCAGAGCTAGTACAGGGGGCTTGAACACTGAAGCTTTCTTT
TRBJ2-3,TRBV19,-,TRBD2,CASSISLGLGGDTQYF,TGTGCCAGTAGTATATCCCTCGGACTAGGTGGAGATACGCAGTATTTT
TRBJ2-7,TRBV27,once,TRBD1,CASTPGRGMYEQYF,TGTGCCAGCACCCCGGGCAGGGGGATGTACGAGCAGTACTTC
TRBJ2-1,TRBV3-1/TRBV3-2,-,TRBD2,CASSSGLAEGTEQFF,TGTGCCAGCAGCTCGGGACTAGCCGAGGGGACTGAGCAGTTCTTC
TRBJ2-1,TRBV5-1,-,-,CASSLGTPPNEQFF,TGCGCCAGCAGCTTGGGGACTCCGCCCAATGAGCAGTTCTTC
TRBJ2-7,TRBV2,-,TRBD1,CASSLDRGLNEQYF,TGTGCCAGCAGTCTGGACAGGGGGCTGAACGAGCAGTACTTC
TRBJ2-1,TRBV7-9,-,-,CASSVTGDNEQFF,TGTGCCAGCAGTGTGACAGGTGACAATGAGCAGTTCTTC
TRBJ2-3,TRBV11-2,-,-,CASTLYRQVSTDTQYF,TGTGCCAGCACCCTATACAGACAGGTTAGCACAGATACGCAGTATTTT